Listed here are 19 T cell receptor beta chains from one sample, sequenced in a study of beta chain features in type 1 diabetes. Expressed TCRB transcripts were sequenced, since all the RNA that had been isolated was reverse transcribed. Measured with immunoSEQ multiplex PCR; TCRdb has only the in-frame clones, and not every one. This table holds roughly 260,000 clones, roughly 21% found once. These TCRs' antigens remain unknown. Study findings and constraints: Shortening that was moderate but significant affected the TCRB CDR3s of Type 1 diabetes patients in all four CD4+ subsets.

The sample comprised naive CD4+ T cells from blood. The receptor source for this set is a woman in her thirties or forties with type 1 diabetes.

This clone was seen more than once but under ten times. The V call is TRBV2, the J call TRBJ1-5; D gene ambiguous. This CDR3 spans 16 amino acids. Germline CDR1 reads SNHLY; CDR2 reads FYNNEI. V lost 5 bases and J 0 bases, leaving 14 bases between the germline ends. The CDR3 bases are TGTGCCAGCAGTTACGCAGGCGGGCATAGCAATCAGCCCCAGCATTTT. This gives the protein CASSYAGGHSNQPQHF.

The V call is TRBV5-4, the J call TRBJ1-1; unclear D gene. The CDR3 extends over 14 amino acids. Looked up from germline, CDR1 is SGHNT and CDR2 is YYREEE (reference sequence). Trimming left V 0 bases short and J 5 bases short, with 11 bases between. CDR3 sequence: CASSLAGVETEAFF. The CDR3 DNA reads TGTGCCAGCAGCTTGGCCGGGGTAGAGACTGAAGCTTTCTTT.

This clone has only a few counts. The chain has TRBV9 and TRBJ2-6; D is uncertain. This CDR3 has 15 residues. V was trimmed by 4 bases and J by 2 bases, leaving 10 bases between them. Per germline, CDR1 SGDLS and CDR2 YYNGEE. CDR3 loop: CASSSRSTGANVLTF. The CDR3 DNA reads TGTGCCAGCAGCTCGCGATCGACTGGGGCCAACGTCCTGACTTTC. Full variable domain (rest looked up from reference TRBV9 and TRBJ2-6): DSGVTQTPKHLITATGQRVTLRCSPRSGDLSVYWYQQSLDQGLQFLIQYYNGEERAKGNILERFSAQQFPDLHSELNLSSLELGDSALYFCASSSRSTGANVLTFGAGSRLTVL.

In its sample, this clone was seen a few times. This chain joins TRBV30 and TRBJ2-7, with D tentatively TRBD2 (5 bases). The V end was cut by 0 bases, the J end by 5 bases, with 8 bases between. The V gene's germline CDR1 is GTSNPN and CDR2 SVGIG (reference sequence). The CDR3 has 12 residues. The CDR3 here is CAWSVQRHEQYF. CDR3 nucleotide sequence: TGTGCCTGGAGTGTACAGCGGCACGAGCAGTACTTC.

This clone was observed a handful of times. V and J are TRBV29-1 and TRBJ2-1, with 7 bases that match TRBD1. Looked up from germline, CDR1 is SQVTM and CDR2 is ANQGSEA. There are 16 residues in the CDR3. V dropped 4 bases and J dropped 3; count of bases not matched to a gene: 12. The DNA for the CDR3 is TGCAGCGTTGGTGGGACAGCCACAATTCTCTACAATGAGCAGTTCTTC. Translation: CSVGGTATILYNEQFF.

The chain joins TRBV27 to TRBJ1-1, with D hard to call. V was shortened by 6 bases and J by 0 bases, with 14 bases between the two germline ends. The CDR3 has 15 amino acids. The germline gives CDR1 MNHEY, CDR2 SMNVEV (reference sequence). CDR3: CASRAEGGMNTEAFF. The CDR3 DNA reads as TGTGCCAGCAGGGCGGAGGGAGGTATGAACACTGAAGCTTTCTTT.

This clone has just a few counts. This chain joins TRBV10-3 and TRBJ2-1; 7 bases are a match to TRBD2. CDR1 is ENHRY, CDR2 SYGVKD, per germline. The trim removed 10 bases at V and 4 bases at J, leaving 7 bases unmatched. CDR3 length equals 13 residues. The chain's CDR3 is CATGEGRYNEQFF. The CDR3 DNA reads TGTGCCACGGGGGAGGGGCGTTACAATGAGCAGTTCTTC.

This clone was found a few times. The chain recombines TRBV7-2 with TRBJ2-7, with 8 bases lining up with TRBD1. The CDR3 is 13 amino acids. Germline V lookup: CDR1 SGHTA, CDR2 FQGNSA. After removal of 7 bases from V and 2 bases from J, the junction contained 4 bases not matched to a gene. CDR3 region: CASTGDRPYEQYF. DNA of the CDR3: TGTGCCAGCACCGGGGACAGGCCCTACGAGCAGTACTTC.

J is TRBJ2-1 and V is TRBV9, with TRBD2 matching over 7 bases. The CDR3 consists of 16 residues. After removal of 0 bases from V and 9 bases from J, the junction contained 12 bases not matched to a gene. Germline V gene data show CDR1 as SGDLS and CDR2 as YYNGEE. CDR3 amino acids: CASSVESWGTGGEQFF. CDR3 coding DNA: TGTGCCAGCAGCGTAGAGTCATGGGGGACGGGGGGTGAGCAGTTCTTC.

This chain links TRBV30 with TRBJ1-2, with D possibly being TRBD1 (6 bases). Trimming took 7 bases from V and 6 from J, leaving 21 bases between them. The germline V gene has CDR1 GTSNPN and CDR2 SVGIG (reference sequence). CDR3 length equals 14 residues. The CDR3 region is CAFSGVGLWDGYTF. CDR3 sequence (DNA): TGTGCCTTCTCAGGGGTGGGACTATGGGATGGCTACACCTTC.

The chain links TRBV18 to TRBJ2-4; D unclear. This CDR3 is built from 14 residues. Trimming took 4 bases from V and 6 from J, leaving 13 bases between them. CDR1 is KGHSH, CDR2 LQKENI, per germline. This CDR3 reads CASSLASGINIQYF. For the CDR3, the DNA is TGTGCCAGCTCACTTGCCTCAGGTATAAACATTCAGTACTTC.

This clone was counted a few times. The chain links TRBV6-5 to TRBJ1-5; a weak D match, TRBD1 (5 bases). V was clipped by 8 bases and J by 5 bases, with 13 bases between them. Germline V gives CDR1 MNHEY, CDR2 SVGAGI. CDR3 size: 13 residues. The CDR3 coding sequence is TGTGCCAGCCAGGGCCCGTGGGATCAGCCCCAGCATTTT. Residues: CASQGPWDQPQHF.

The chain employs TRBV6-4 and TRBJ2-3, with no clear D. This CDR3 spans 9 amino acids. Trimming took 8 bases from V and 6 from J, leaving 3 bases between them. The germline V gene encodes CDR1 MRHNA and CDR2 SNTAGT. The CDR3 loop reads CASSDTQYF. CDR3 nucleotide sequence: TGTGCCAGCTCGGATACGCAGTATTTT.

V and J are TRBV7-6 and TRBJ2-6; D not certain. V gave up 3 bases and J gave up 1 base, with 4 bases separating them. The CDR3 runs 14 residues. Germline CDR1 SGHVS, CDR2 FNYEAQ. The CDR3 loop reads CASSFPSGANVLTF. The CDR3 region has the DNA TGTGCCAGCAGCTTCCCGTCTGGGGCCAACGTCCTGACTTTC.

The V call is TRBV29-1, the J call TRBJ2-2; D may be TRBD2 (5 bases). The V gene's germline CDR1 is SQVTM and CDR2 ANQGSEA. The V gene lost 7 bases and the J gene lost 7 bases, with 19 bases spanning the gap. The CDR3 runs to 14 residues. CDR3 nucleotides: TGCAGCGCCCTTGGCCGATCGGGGAACGGGGAGCTGTTTTTT. It encodes CSALGRSGNGELFF.

This clone was recorded a few times. This chain connects TRBV2 to TRBJ2-6, with a tentative D call TRBD1 (6 bases). CDR3 size: 18 residues. V dropped 5 bases and J dropped 0 bases, with 17 bases sitting between them. Germline CDR1 and CDR2: SNHLY and FYNNEI. The CDR3 region is CASSKETGSISGANVLTF. The CDR3 DNA reads as TGTGCCAGCAGTAAAGAGACAGGATCCATCTCTGGGGCCAACGTCCTGACTTTC.

The chain carries TRBV18 and TRBJ2-1, with 9 bases aligning to TRBD2. The germline CDR1 and CDR2 sequences are KGHSH and LQKENI. The CDR3 consists of 15 residues. Trimming cost V 3 bases and J 0 bases; bases outside gene matches: 0. CDR3 coding DNA: TGTGCCAGCTCACCTAGCGGGAGCTCCTACAATGAGCAGTTCTTC. Amino acid sequence: CASSPSGSSYNEQFF.

The chain combines TRBV10-3 with TRBJ2-5; 7 nucleotides align to TRBD1. After removal of 10 bases from V and 10 bases from J, the junction contained 6 bases not matched to a gene. CDR1 is ENHRY, CDR2 SYGVKD, per germline. This CDR3 has 10 amino acids. CDR3 sequence reads: CATKDRVQYF. DNA for the CDR3: TGTGCCACAAAAGACAGGGTCCAGTACTTC.

In its sample, this clone was seen a few times. The chain couples TRBV29-1 to TRBJ2-3; 10 bases align to TRBD1. V shed 6 bases, J shed 4 bases, and the junction held 4 bases outside the gene matches. Germline CDR1 reads SQVTM; CDR2 reads ANQGSEA. This CDR3 is 13 amino acids long. The CDR3 region is CSVRGQGPDTQYF. The CDR3 nucleotides are TGCAGCGTGAGGGGACAGGGGCCAGATACGCAGTATTTT.